Each of the 26 T cell receptor beta chains below was sequenced from the same sample in a study of blood T cells in healthy people across ages. It was with a sample-barcoded 5' primer and a J-beta primer mix that a second PCR of roughly 7 to 12 cycles was run. Using its own MiXCR run on the 5' RACE reads, TCRdb lists one record per CDR3 protein. The table records 700,000 or so distinct CDR3 sequences, roughly two fifths of them present only once. The sample comprised blood. The receptors shown here come from a man older than 75 in good health.

J is TRBJ2-5 and V is TRBV29-1; a weak D match, TRBD2 (6 bases). Trimming removed 1 base at V and 4 bases at J, with 16 bases between. The length of the CDR3 is 15 residues. CDR1 and CDR2 from the germline V gene are SQVTM and ANQGSEA. CDR3 loop: CSVEAVARGGETQYF. CDR3 nucleotide sequence: TGCAGCGTTGAAGCCGTAGCGCGGGGTGGAGAGACCCAGTACTTC.

J is TRBJ2-5 and V is TRBV27; 12 bases are a match to TRBD1. The ends lost 4 bases at V and 4 bases at J; junction bases unmatched: 7. CDR1 is MNHEY and CDR2 is SMNVEV in the germline V gene (reference sequence). There are 16 residues in the CDR3. CDR3 sequence reads: CASSWGTGGIGETQYF. In DNA, the CDR3 is TGTGCCAGCAGTTGGGGGACAGGGGGCATCGGAGAGACCCAGTACTTC.

This clonotype was observed a handful of times. The rearrangement uses TRBV28 and TRBJ1-1; D is undetermined. The germline V gene encodes CDR1 MDHEN and CDR2 SYDVKM. Deletions cut 5 bases from V and 6 bases from J, with 13 bases between. The CDR3 runs 13 residues. CDR3 DNA: TGTGCCAGCAGTCCCCCGGGGAGGGCTGAAGCTTTCTTT. It codes for CASSPPGRAEAFF.

The chain links TRBV7-2 to TRBJ1-5; 7 nucleotides agree with TRBD1. Germline V gene data show CDR1 as SGHTA and CDR2 as FQGNSA. V lost 5 bases and J lost 10; bases outside the gene matches: 8. The CDR3 runs 13 residues. The CDR3 reads CASSPWDSSPQHF. For the CDR3, the DNA is TGTGCCAGCAGCCCATGGGACAGCTCTCCCCAGCATTTT. The full variable domain, in which reference TRBV7-2 and TRBJ1-5 provide the parts outside the CDR3, is GAGVSQSPSNKVTEKGKDVELRCDPISGHTALYWYRQSLGQGLEFLIYFQGNSAPDKSGLPSDRFSAERTGGSVSTLTIQRTQQEDSAVYLCASSPWDSSPQHFGDGTRLSIL.

The chain has TRBV13 and TRBJ2-3; weak D call: TRBD2 (6 bases). Germline-derived CDR1 and CDR2 are PRHDT and FYEKMQ (reference sequence). The CDR3 runs 14 residues. The V end was cut by 3 bases, the J end by 4 bases, with 11 bases between. CDR3 residues: CASSFLSSADTQYF. The CDR3 bases are TGTGCCAGCAGCTTCCTATCTAGCGCAGATACGCAGTATTTT.

The chain has TRBV20-1 and TRBJ1-2; D remains unclear. CDR3 size: 13 residues. Germline values: CDR1 DFQATT, CDR2 SNEGSKA (reference sequence). Trimming cost V 1 base and J 2 bases, with 8 bases left between them. CDR3 sequence (DNA): TGCAGTGCTAGAGTGAGAAGGAACTATGGCTACACCTTC. The encoded protein is CSARVRRNYGYTF.

V is TRBV9 and J is TRBJ2-5; 9 bases map to TRBD2. Germline CDR1 reads SGDLS; CDR2 reads YYNGEE. The CDR3 has 16 residues. Losses at the gene ends were 2 bases for V and 5 bases for J; bases not matched to a gene: 10. CDR3 protein: CASSVPSRGGGETQYF. The CDR3 DNA reads as TGTGCCAGCAGCGTCCCCTCGCGGGGGGGCGGGGAGACCCAGTACTTC.

This clonotype has just a few counts. This chain joins TRBV29-1 and TRBJ2-2; tentatively, D is TRBD1 or TRBD2 (5 bases each). CDR1 and CDR2 (germline): SQVTM, ANQGSEA. The length of the CDR3 is 13 residues. Trimming left V 6 bases short and J 2 bases short, with 10 bases between. CDR3 region: CSVEGSNTGELFF. The CDR3 nucleotides read TGCAGCGTAGAGGGGAGTAACACCGGGGAGCTGTTTTTT.

This clonotype was counted between two and nine times. The chain joins TRBV29-1 to TRBJ2-7, with 8 bases aligning to TRBD2. The CDR3 runs 14 residues. The ends lost 4 bases at V and 4 bases at J; junction bases unmatched: 9. Germline CDR1 SQVTM, CDR2 ANQGSEA. The CDR3 reads CSVGPAGVGYEQYF. CDR3 coding DNA: TGCAGCGTTGGCCCAGCGGGAGTGGGGTACGAGCAGTACTTC.

The genes are TRBV28 and TRBJ2-1; tentative D call: TRBD2 (6 bases). V lost 11 bases and J lost 10, with 21 bases in between. CDR3 length: 13 amino acids. CDR1 MDHEN and CDR2 SYDVKM come from the germline V gene. This CDR3 reads CAGMTIGGYEQFF. CDR3 nucleotides: TGTGCCGGCATGACCATTGGGGGGTACGAGCAGTTCTTC.

This clonotype was counted between two and nine times. This chain connects TRBV7-9 to TRBJ1-2; D is unresolved. The CDR3 spans 11 residues. CDR1 is SEHNR and CDR2 is FQNEAQ in the germline V gene (reference sequence). V was trimmed by 0 bases and J by 12 bases, leaving 8 bases between them. DNA for the CDR3: TGTGCCAGCAGCTTAGCGCCTGATCACACCTTC. Its translation is CASSLAPDHTF.

This clonotype was detected a few times. The genes are TRBV7-2 and TRBJ2-1; D is unclear. The CDR3 loop spans 12 amino acids. Between the trimmed V and J ends, which lost 4 bases and 9 bases, there was a span of 10 bases. Looked up from germline, CDR1 is SGHTA and CDR2 is FQGNSA. The CDR3 loop reads CASSSTTSEQFF. DNA of the CDR3: TGTGCCAGCAGCTCCACAACAAGTGAGCAGTTCTTC.

The chain joins TRBV4-2 to TRBJ1-3, with a possible D match to TRBD1 (5 bases). Trimming stripped 6 bases from V and 4 bases from J, with 19 bases between. This CDR3 is built from 16 residues. Per germline, CDR1 LGHNA and CDR2 YNFKEQ. The CDR3 sequence is CASRSHQGAGGNTIYF. In nucleotides, the CDR3 is TGTGCCAGCAGATCCCACCAGGGAGCGGGAGGAAACACCATATATTTT.

J is TRBJ1-2 and V is TRBV28; 8 bases align to TRBD1. The V and J ends lost 11 bases and 3 bases, in that order; junction bases with no gene match: 5. Per the germline V gene, CDR1 is MDHEN and CDR2 is SYDVKM. CDR3 length: 12 residues. The CDR3 nucleotides read TGTGCCGGCAAACAGGGGGACTATGGCTACACCTTC. The encoded protein is CAGKQGDYGYTF.

This clonotype was observed a handful of times. CDR3 DNA: TGTGCCATCAGTGAGTCCGGGGGCGGCAATCAGCCCCAGCATTTT. It is translated as CAISESGGGNQPQHF. V gene TRBV10-3 combines with J gene TRBJ1-5; perhaps TRBD1 as D (6 bases). CDR1 and CDR2 (germline): ENHRY, SYGVKD. The V and J ends lost 0 bases and 2 bases respectively, with 8 bases between them. CDR3 length equals 15 residues.

This clonotype was seen only a few times. The chain couples TRBV6-2 or TRBV6-3 to TRBJ1-1; 7 bases agree with TRBD1. Trimming took 5 bases from V and 11 from J; bases not matched to a gene: 11. This CDR3 contains 13 residues. Germline CDR1 and CDR2: MNHEY and SVGEGT. The CDR3 here is CASSTGGQSLAFF. The CDR3 coding sequence is TGTGCCAGCAGTACCGGGGGACAGAGCCTCGCTTTCTTT.

This clonotype was seen a few times. The gene calls are TRBV4-3 and TRBJ2-2; 10 positions match TRBD2. The CDR3 covers 20 residues. Germline CDR1 LGHNA, CDR2 YSLEER. The V segment lost 1 base and the J segment 5 bases; nucleotides outside the gene matches: 16. The CDR3 nucleotides read TGCGCCAGCAGCCAAGGGGCCCTAGCGGGAGACTTGAGAGATACCGGGGAGCTGTTTTTT. This gives the protein CASSQGALAGDLRDTGELFF.

The rearrangement joins TRBV10-3 to TRBJ2-5; D not resolved. V lost 2 bases, J lost 5 bases, and 12 bases lay in between. The CDR3 is 14 amino acids. The germline CDR1 and CDR2 sequences are ENHRY and SYGVKD. CDR3 bases: TGTGCCATCAGTGAGGGCGTATCAAGGGAGACCCAGTACTTC. This codes for CAISEGVSRETQYF.

This clonotype was detected only a few times. This chain connects TRBV4-2 to TRBJ2-7; D is possibly TRBD2 (7 bases). The CDR3 loop spans 15 amino acids. V lost 5 bases and J lost 0, with 14 bases in between. Germline CDR1 LGHNA, CDR2 YNFKEQ. In DNA, the CDR3 is TGTGCCAGCAGCGCTCGGGGGGCCTCCTCCTACGAGCAGTACTTC. Translation: CASSARGASSYEQYF.

This chain links TRBV4-2 with TRBJ2-1, with D unresolved. Germline V gene data show CDR1 as LGHNA and CDR2 as YNFKEQ. The CDR3 runs 17 residues. V gave up 0 bases and J gave up 0 bases, with 12 bases separating them. This CDR3 reads CASSQDPGRSSYNEQFF. Here the CDR3 DNA reads TGTGCCAGCAGCCAAGACCCAGGCCGAAGCTCCTACAATGAGCAGTTCTTC.

This clonotype was observed a few times. A junction end diverges from the germline sequence, so it may reflect a read error. The chain combines TRBV20-1 with TRBJ1-6, with 7 bases that match TRBD1. The CDR3 has 13 amino acids. Looked up from germline, CDR1 is DFQATT and CDR2 is SNEGSKA (reference sequence). CDR3: CSAGDRSNSPPHF. The CDR3 nucleotides are TGCAGTGCTGGGGACAGATCTAATTCACCCCCCCACTTT.

Concerning this clonotype itself: With a much larger clone just one base away, this may be a read error. The CDR3 here is CASKLGGTAYEQYF. The CDR3 DNA reads as TGTGCCAGCAAGCTGGGGGGTACGGCCTACGAGCAGTACTTC. The V and J genes are TRBV7-2 and TRBJ2-5; a possible D gene is TRBD2 (6 bases). The DNA matches TRBJ2-7 better at its end, which makes the J call doubtful. The CDR3 is made up of 14 amino acids. The germline gives CDR1 SGHTA, CDR2 FQGNSA.

This clonotype turned up a few times. This chain links TRBV15 with TRBJ2-7; 9 bases are shared with TRBD2. CDR3 length: 14 residues. Germline CDR1 is LNHNV and CDR2 is YYDKDF (reference sequence). With 5 bases clipped from V and 4 bases from J, the junction kept 6 bases outside the gene matches. The CDR3 sequence: CATSSWTSEYEQYF. The CDR3, as DNA: TGTGCCACCAGCTCGTGGACTAGCGAATACGAGCAGTACTTC.

This clonotype appeared a few times. The chain is built from TRBV20-1 and TRBJ2-3; TRBD1 matches 8 bases. Germline lookup yields CDR1 DFQATT and CDR2 SNEGSKA (reference sequence). CDR3 length: 15 residues. The junction had 8 bases not matched to a gene; V was cut back by 0 bases and J by 6 bases. This chain's CDR3 is CSARDSGGAYDTQYF. DNA for the CDR3: TGCAGTGCTAGAGATTCAGGGGGCGCGTATGATACGCAGTATTTT.

This sequence joins TRBV27 and TRBJ2-6; D gene ambiguous. Deletions cut 4 bases from V and 1 base from J, with 8 bases between. This CDR3 region has 15 residues. Germline CDR1 reads MNHEY; CDR2 reads SMNVEV (reference sequence). CDR3 loop: CASSSFGSGANVLTF. Here the CDR3 DNA reads TGTGCCAGCAGTTCATTTGGTTCTGGGGCCAACGTCCTGACTTTC.

This clonotype was counted between two and nine times. The chain employs TRBV25-1 and TRBJ1-2; 9 nucleotides match TRBD1. The CDR3 sequence is 14 residues long. Germline CDR1 reads MGHDK; CDR2 reads SYGVNS. Trimming cost V 3 bases and J 5 bases; bases outside gene matches: 4. CDR3 residues: CASSDSGTGYGYTF. DNA for the CDR3: TGTGCCAGCAGTGATTCCGGGACAGGGTATGGCTACACCTTC.